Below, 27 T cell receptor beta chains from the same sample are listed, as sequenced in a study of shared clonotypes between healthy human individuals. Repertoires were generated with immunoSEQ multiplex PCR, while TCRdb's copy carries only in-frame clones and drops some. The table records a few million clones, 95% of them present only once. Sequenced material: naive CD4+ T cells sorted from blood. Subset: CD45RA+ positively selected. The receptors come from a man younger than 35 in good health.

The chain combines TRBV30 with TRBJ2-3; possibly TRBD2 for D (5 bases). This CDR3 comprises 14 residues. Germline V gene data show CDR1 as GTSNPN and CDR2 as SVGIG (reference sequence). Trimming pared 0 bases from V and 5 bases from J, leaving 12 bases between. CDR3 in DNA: TGTGCCTGGAGTGTTAGCGCCCTTGGAGATACGCAGTATTTT. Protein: CAWSVSALGDTQYF.

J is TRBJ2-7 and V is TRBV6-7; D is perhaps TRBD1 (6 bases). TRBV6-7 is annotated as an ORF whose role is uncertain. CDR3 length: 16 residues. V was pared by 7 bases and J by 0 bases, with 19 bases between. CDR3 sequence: CASIPGQGSTSYEQYF. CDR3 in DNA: TGTGCCAGCATCCCCGGGCAGGGGTCGACCTCCTACGAGCAGTACTTC.

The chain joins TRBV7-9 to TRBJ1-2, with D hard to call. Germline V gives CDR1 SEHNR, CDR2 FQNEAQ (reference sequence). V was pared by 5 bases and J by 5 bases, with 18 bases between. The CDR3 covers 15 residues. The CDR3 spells CASSPRSEQAYGYTF. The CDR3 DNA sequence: TGTGCCAGCAGCCCCCGAAGTGAGCAAGCATATGGCTACACCTTC.

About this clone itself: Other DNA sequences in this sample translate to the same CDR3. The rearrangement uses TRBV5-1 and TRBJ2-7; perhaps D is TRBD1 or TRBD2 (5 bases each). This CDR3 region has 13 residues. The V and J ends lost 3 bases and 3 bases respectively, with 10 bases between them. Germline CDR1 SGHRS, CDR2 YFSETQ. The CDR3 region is CASSSPGSYEQYF. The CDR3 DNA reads TGCGCCAGCAGCTCTCCAGGGAGCTACGAGCAGTACTTC. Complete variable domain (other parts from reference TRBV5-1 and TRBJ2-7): KAGVTQTPRYLIKTRGQQVTLSCSPISGHRSVSWYQQTPGQGLQFLFEYFSETQRNKGNFPGRFSGRQFSNSRSEMNVSTLELGDSALYLCASSSPGSYEQYFGPGTRLTVT.

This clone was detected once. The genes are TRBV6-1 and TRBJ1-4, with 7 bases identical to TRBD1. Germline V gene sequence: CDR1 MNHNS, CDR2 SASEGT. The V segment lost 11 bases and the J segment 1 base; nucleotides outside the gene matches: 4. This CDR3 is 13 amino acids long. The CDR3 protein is CAGNRGTNEKLFF. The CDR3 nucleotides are TGTGCCGGTAACAGGGGAACTAATGAAAAACTGTTTTTT.

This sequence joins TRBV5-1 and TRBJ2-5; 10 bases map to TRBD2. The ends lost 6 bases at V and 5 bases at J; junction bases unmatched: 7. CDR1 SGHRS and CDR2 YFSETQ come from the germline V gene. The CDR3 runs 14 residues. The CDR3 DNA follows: TGCGCCAGCATAACTAGCGGGGTTGCGGAGACCCAGTACTTC. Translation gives CASITSGVAETQYF.

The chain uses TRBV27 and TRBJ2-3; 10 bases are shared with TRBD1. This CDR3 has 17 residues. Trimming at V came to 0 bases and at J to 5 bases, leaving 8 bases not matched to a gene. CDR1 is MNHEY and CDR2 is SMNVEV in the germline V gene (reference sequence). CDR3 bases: TGTGCCAGCAGTTTATCGACCTGGGACAGGGGTTTAGATACGCAGTATTTT. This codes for CASSLSTWDRGLDTQYF.

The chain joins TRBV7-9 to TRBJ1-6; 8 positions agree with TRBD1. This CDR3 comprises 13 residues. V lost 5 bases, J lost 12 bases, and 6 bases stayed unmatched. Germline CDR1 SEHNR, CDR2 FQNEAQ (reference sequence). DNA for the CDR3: TGTGCCAGCAGCCCCGGACAGGGAAGACCCCTCCACTTT. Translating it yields CASSPGQGRPLHF.

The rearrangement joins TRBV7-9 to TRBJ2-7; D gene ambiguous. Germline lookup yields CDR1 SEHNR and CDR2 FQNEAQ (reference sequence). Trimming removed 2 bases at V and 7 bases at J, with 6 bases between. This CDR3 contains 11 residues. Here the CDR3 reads CASSLKGEQYF. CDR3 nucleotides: TGTGCCAGCAGCTTAAAGGGAGAGCAGTACTTC.

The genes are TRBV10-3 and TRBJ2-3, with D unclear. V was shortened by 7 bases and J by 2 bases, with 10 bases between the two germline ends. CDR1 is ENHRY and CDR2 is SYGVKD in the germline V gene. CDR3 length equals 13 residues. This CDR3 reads CAINAQTTDTQYF. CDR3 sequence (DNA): TGTGCCATCAATGCTCAGACCACAGATACGCAGTATTTT.

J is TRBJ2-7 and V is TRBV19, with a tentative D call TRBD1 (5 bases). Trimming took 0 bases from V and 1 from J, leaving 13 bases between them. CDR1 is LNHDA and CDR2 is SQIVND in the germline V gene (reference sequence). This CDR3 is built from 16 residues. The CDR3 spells CASSIEPGKQSYEQYF. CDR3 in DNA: TGTGCCAGTAGTATAGAACCAGGGAAACAATCCTACGAGCAGTACTTC.

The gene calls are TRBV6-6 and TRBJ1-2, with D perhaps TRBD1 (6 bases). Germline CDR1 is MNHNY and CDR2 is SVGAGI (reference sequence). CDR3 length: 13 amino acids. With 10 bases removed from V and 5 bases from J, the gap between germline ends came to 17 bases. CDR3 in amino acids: CATKQGDRYGYTF. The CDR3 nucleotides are TGTGCCACTAAACAGGGAGATCGTTATGGCTACACCTTC.

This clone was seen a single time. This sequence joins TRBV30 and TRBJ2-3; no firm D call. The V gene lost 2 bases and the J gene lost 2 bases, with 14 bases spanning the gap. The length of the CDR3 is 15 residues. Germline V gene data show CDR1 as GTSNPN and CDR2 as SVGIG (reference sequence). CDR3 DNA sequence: TGTGCCTGGAGTAAGAGGTCCGGGCCCACAGATACGCAGTATTTT. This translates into CAWSKRSGPTDTQYF.

CDR3 residues: CASSDRDRGRNIQYF. The DNA of the CDR3 is TGTGCCAGCAGCGACCGGGACAGGGGGCGGAACATTCAGTACTTC. The chain uses TRBV9 and TRBJ2-4, with TRBD1 identical over 12 bases. The CDR3 length is 15 residues. CDR1 is SGDLS and CDR2 is YYNGEE in the germline V gene. J gave up 7 bases and V 3 bases, and 5 bases lay outside the gene matches.

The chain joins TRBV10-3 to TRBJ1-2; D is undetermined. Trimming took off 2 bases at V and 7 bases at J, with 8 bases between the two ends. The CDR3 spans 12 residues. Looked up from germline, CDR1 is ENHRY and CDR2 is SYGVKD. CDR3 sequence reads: CAISEPPGGYTF. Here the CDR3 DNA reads TGTGCCATCAGTGAGCCGCCGGGTGGCTACACCTTC.

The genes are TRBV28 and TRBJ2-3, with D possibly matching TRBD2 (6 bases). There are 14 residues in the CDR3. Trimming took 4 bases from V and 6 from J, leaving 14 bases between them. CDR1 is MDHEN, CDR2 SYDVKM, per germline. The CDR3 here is CASSSTKGRDTQYF. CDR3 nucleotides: TGTGCCAGCAGTTCAACTAAGGGGAGGGATACGCAGTATTTT.

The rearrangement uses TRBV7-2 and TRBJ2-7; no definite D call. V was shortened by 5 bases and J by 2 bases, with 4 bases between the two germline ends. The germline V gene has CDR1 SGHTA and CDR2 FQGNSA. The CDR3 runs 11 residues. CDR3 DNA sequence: TGTGCCAGCAGCGATACCTACGAGCAGTACTTC. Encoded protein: CASSDTYEQYF.

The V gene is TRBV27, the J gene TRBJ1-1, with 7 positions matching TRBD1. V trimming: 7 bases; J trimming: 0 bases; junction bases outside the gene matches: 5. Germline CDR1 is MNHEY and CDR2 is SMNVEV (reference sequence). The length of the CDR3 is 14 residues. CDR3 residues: CASTRQGVNTEAFF. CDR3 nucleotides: TGTGCCAGCACCCGACAGGGAGTGAACACTGAAGCTTTCTTT.

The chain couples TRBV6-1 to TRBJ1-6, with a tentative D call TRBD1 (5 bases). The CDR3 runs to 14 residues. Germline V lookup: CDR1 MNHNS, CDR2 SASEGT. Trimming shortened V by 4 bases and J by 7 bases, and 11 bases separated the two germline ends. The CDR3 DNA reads TGTGCCAGCAGTGGAGACAGAGTAAATTCACCCCTCCACTTT. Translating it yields CASSGDRVNSPLHF.

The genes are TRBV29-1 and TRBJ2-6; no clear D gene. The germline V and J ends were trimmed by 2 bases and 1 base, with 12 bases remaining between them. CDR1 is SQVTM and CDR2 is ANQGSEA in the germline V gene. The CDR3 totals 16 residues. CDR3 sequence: CSVEIWTASGANVLTF. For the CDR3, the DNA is TGCAGCGTTGAAATTTGGACCGCGTCTGGGGCCAACGTCCTGACTTTC.

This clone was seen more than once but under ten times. CDR3: CASSGSEKLFF. The CDR3 coding sequence is TGTGCCAGCAGCGGGAGTGAAAAACTGTTTTTT. V is TRBV7-9 and J is TRBJ1-4, with D unresolved. Trimming took 5 bases from V and 7 from J, leaving 5 bases between them. Germline CDR1 is SEHNR and CDR2 is FQNEAQ (reference sequence). The CDR3 totals 11 residues.

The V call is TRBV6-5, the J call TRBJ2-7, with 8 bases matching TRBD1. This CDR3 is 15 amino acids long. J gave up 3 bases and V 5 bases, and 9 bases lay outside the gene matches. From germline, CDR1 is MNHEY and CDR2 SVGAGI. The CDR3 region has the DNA TGTGCCAGCAGTCCGGACAGGGCCCACATCTACGAGCAGTACTTC. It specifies CASSPDRAHIYEQYF.

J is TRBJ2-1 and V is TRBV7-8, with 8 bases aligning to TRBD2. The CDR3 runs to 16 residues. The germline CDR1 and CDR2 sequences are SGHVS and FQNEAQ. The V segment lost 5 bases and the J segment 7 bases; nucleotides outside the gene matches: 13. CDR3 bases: TGTGCCAGCAGCCCTAATCCGGGAGGGCAAGGGAATGAGCAGTTCTTC. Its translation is CASSPNPGGQGNEQFF.

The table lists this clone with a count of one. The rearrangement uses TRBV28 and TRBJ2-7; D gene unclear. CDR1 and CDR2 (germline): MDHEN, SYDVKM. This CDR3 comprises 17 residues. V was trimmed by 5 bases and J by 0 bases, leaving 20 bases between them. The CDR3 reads CASSVRKVWDSSYEQYF. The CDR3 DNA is TGTGCCAGCAGTGTACGCAAGGTTTGGGATTCCTCCTACGAGCAGTACTTC.

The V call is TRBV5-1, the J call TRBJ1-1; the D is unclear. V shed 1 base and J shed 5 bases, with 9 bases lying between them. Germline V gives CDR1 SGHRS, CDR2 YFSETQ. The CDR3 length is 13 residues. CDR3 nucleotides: TGCGCCAGCAGCTTGTTTGTGGGAACTGAAGCTTTCTTT. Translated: CASSLFVGTEAFF.

In nucleotides, the CDR3 is TGTGCCAGCAGGTCGGGGGGTAGAGCAGATACGCAGTATTTT. Its translation is CASRSGGRADTQYF. The chain uses TRBV2 and TRBJ2-3, with 7 bases aligning to TRBD2. V was clipped by 6 bases and J by 4 bases; unmatched bases: 7. Germline lookup yields CDR1 SNHLY and CDR2 FYNNEI. The CDR3 covers 14 residues.

CDR3 DNA sequence: TGTGCCAGCTCACCGATCTCTTACAGAGGACAGGGCCTCTCTGGAAACACCATATATTTT. It translates to CASSPISYRGQGLSGNTIYF. This chain connects TRBV18 to TRBJ1-3; 8 bases line up with TRBD1. CDR1 and CDR2 (germline): KGHSH, LQKENI. V was pared by 3 bases and J by 0 bases, with 16 bases of the junction left unmatched. The CDR3 has 20 amino acids.